A selection of T cell receptor beta chains follows, all from one sample in a study of PD-1 blockade in classical Hodgkin lymphoma. Clones were read by immunoSEQ multiplex PCR, and TCRdb kept only the in-frame ones, dropping some. The sample lists around 25,000 clones, approximately 77% occurring once. Source: peripheral blood mononuclear cells (PBMCs), taken before the fourth cycle of nivolumab. The receptors originated from a human donor with classical Hodgkin lymphoma. The CDR3 runs from the conserved cysteine through the conserved F or W. The order of the fields is D gene, V gene, CDR3 length, J gene, clone size, CDR3 protein, CDR3 DNA. The D gene is left open where the match is weak. Rows give clone size only sometimes, using once, few, many, or a class for an expanded clone.

>NA|TRBV28|13|TRBJ1-2|NA
CASGPNANYGYTF
TGTGCCAGCGGCCCGAATGCTAACTATGGCTACACCTTC
>NA|TRBV18|14|TRBJ2-5|once
CASSPRDTQETQYF
TGTGCCAGCTCACCCCGGGACACCCAAGAGACCCAGTACTTC
>TRBD1|TRBV29-1|14|TRBJ2-5|NA
CSVEGWTGPETQYF
TGCAGCGTTGAAGGGTGGACAGGGCCGGAGACCCAGTACTTC
>TRBD1|TRBV7-8|14|TRBJ1-2|once
CASSLGDSNYGYTF
TGTGCCAGCAGCTTAGGGGACAGCAACTATGGCTACACCTTC
>NA|TRBV7-9|18|TRBJ1-3|few
CASSPRPGARSFGNTIYF
TGTGCCAGCAGCCCCCGGCCCGGGGCCCGCAGCTTTGGAAACACCATATATTTT
>TRBD2|TRBV7-2|18|TRBJ2-3|NA
CASSLRRWTSVATDTQYF
TGTGCCAGCAGCTTACGGCGATGGACTAGCGTAGCAACAGATACGCAGTATTTT
>TRBD2|TRBV7-3|17|TRBJ2-3|NA
CASSPLGGGVPGDTQYF
TGTGCCAGCAGCCCCCTGGGCGGGGGGGTTCCCGGAGATACGCAGTATTTT
>TRBD1|TRBV2|20|TRBJ1-6|NA
CASSEWGGTGGAVYNSPLHF
TGTGCCAGCAGTGAATGGGGAGGAACAGGGGGAGCAGTCTATAATTCACCCCTCCACTTT
>NA|TRBV28|14|TRBJ2-4|NA
CASSDSYGKNIQYF
TGTGCCAGCAGCGATTCGTACGGCAAAAACATTCAGTACTTC
>NA|TRBV6-5|15|TRBJ1-3|NA
CASSYKQGFSNTIYF
TGTGCCAGCAGTTACAAACAGGGTTTCTCAAACACCATATATTTT
>TRBD1|TRBV28|16|TRBJ1-5|NA
CASSPHLGQGGQPQHF
TGTGCCAGCAGTCCCCATTTAGGACAGGGAGGTCAGCCCCAGCATTTT
>NA|TRBV2|16|TRBJ2-7|medium-sized
CASRAAQGRETYEQYF
TGTGCCAGCAGGGCCGCTCAGGGCCGGGAGACCTACGAGCAGTACTTC
>TRBD1|TRBV6-1|13|TRBJ1-3|NA
CASSPRGGNTIYF
TGTGCCAGCAGTCCCAGGGGGGGAAACACCATATATTTT
>TRBD1|TRBV29-1|14|TRBJ2-7|NA
CSVLGQEVGHEQYF
TGCAGCGTTTTGGGACAGGAGGTTGGTCACGAGCAGTACTTC
>NA|TRBV9|13|TRBJ1-1|NA
CASSVVGSTEAFF
TGTGCCAGCAGCGTAGTGGGGAGCACTGAAGCTTTCTTT
>NA|TRBV19|15|TRBJ1-1|few
CASKDRPSGNTEAFF
TGTGCCAGTAAGGACCGACCCTCCGGGAACACTGAAGCTTTCTTT
>NA|TRBV14|13|TRBJ1-2|NA
CASSQAAGVGYTF
TGTGCCAGCAGCCAAGCTGCAGGGGTTGGCTACACCTTC
>TRBD2|TRBV28|12|TRBJ2-2|NA
CASMGGTGELFF
TGTGCCAGCATGGGGGGGACCGGGGAGCTGTTTTTT
>NA|TRBV6-4|13|TRBJ1-1|NA
CASSEQSNTEAFF
TGTGCCAGCAGTGAACAGTCGAACACTGAAGCTTTCTTT
>TRBD2|TRBV7-9|16|TRBJ2-7|NA
CASSLAPGLAANEQYF
TGTGCCAGCAGCTTAGCCCCCGGCCTAGCGGCGAACGAGCAGTACTTC
>NA|TRBV10-3|15|TRBJ1-2|NA
CAISEGRGPNYGYTF
TGTGCCATCAGTGAGGGGCGAGGTCCTAACTATGGCTACACCTTC
>TRBD1|TRBV19|19|TRBJ2-6|NA
CASSVQPGQGVSGANVLTF
TGTGCCAGTAGTGTACAGCCGGGACAGGGGGTATCTGGGGCCAACGTCCTGACTTTC
>TRBD1|TRBV29-1|15|TRBJ1-1|NA
CSVATGTGGNTEAFF
TGCAGCGTCGCCACCGGGACAGGGGGAAACACTGAAGCTTTCTTT
>NA|TRBV27|13|TRBJ1-2|once
CASSLGGDYGYTF
TGTGCCAGCAGTTTGGGGGGCGACTATGGCTACACCTTC
>NA|TRBV2|16|TRBJ1-2|NA
CASTETLLRGNYGYTF
TGTGCCAGCACTGAGACCCTTTTACGGGGAAACTATGGCTACACCTTC
>NA|TRBV13|13|TRBJ1-2|NA
CASTRKANYGYTF
TGTGCCAGCACCAGGAAAGCTAACTATGGCTACACCTTC
>NA|TRBV15|13|TRBJ2-7|NA
CATSQGAFEEQYF
TGTGCCACCAGCCAAGGTGCTTTTGAGGAGCAGTACTTC
>TRBD1|TRBV6-1|14|TRBJ2-3|NA
CASSARTGADTQYF
TGTGCCAGCAGTGCCCGGACAGGTGCAGATACGCAGTATTTT
>NA|TRBV6-6|14|TRBJ1-6|NA
CASMDRFYNSPLHF
TGTGCCAGCATGGACAGATTCTATAATTCACCCCTCCACTTT
>NA|TRBV10-3|15|TRBJ1-1|NA
CAIMVDGRPNTEAFF
TGTGCCATCATGGTCGATGGCAGACCTAACACTGAAGCTTTCTTT
>TRBD2|TRBV7-7|15|TRBJ2-1|NA
CASSQTGLAGGEQFF
TGTGCCAGCAGCCAAACGGGACTAGCGGGAGGTGAGCAGTTCTTC
>NA|TRBV19|14|TRBJ2-3|NA
CASSIAQATDTQYF
TGTGCCAGTAGTATAGCTCAGGCAACAGATACGCAGTATTTT
>TRBD1|TRBV19|14|TRBJ1-4|NA
CASSLRGLGEKLFF
TGTGCCAGTAGTCTCAGGGGGCTCGGGGAAAAACTGTTTTTT
>TRBD1|TRBV6-5|15|TRBJ2-7|NA
CASKIGGTGVYEQYF
TGTGCCAGCAAGATCGGAGGGACAGGGGTTTACGAGCAGTACTTC
>NA|TRBV19|13|TRBJ1-1|NA
CASSTQENTEAFF
TGTGCCAGTAGTACCCAGGAGAACACTGAAGCTTTCTTT
>NA|TRBV5-1|15|TRBJ2-3|NA
CASSLAGTGTDTQYF
TGCGCCAGCAGCTTGGCAGGGACCGGCACAGATACGCAGTATTTT
>NA|TRBV10-2|11|TRBJ2-7|medium-sized
CASSVSYEQYF
TGCGCCAGCAGTGTGTCCTACGAGCAGTACTTC
>NA|TRBV5-1|13|TRBJ2-7|NA
CASSEVDSYEQYF
TGCGCCAGCAGCGAGGTCGACTCCTACGAGCAGTACTTC
>TRBD2|TRBV10-3|15|TRBJ2-1|NA
CAISGRLAGIDEQFF
TGTGCCATCAGTGGACGACTAGCGGGAATCGATGAGCAGTTCTTC
>TRBD2|TRBV6-4|16|TRBJ2-1|few
CASRRTSGRSYNEQFF
TGTGCCAGCAGACGGACTAGCGGGAGGTCATACAATGAGCAGTTCTTC